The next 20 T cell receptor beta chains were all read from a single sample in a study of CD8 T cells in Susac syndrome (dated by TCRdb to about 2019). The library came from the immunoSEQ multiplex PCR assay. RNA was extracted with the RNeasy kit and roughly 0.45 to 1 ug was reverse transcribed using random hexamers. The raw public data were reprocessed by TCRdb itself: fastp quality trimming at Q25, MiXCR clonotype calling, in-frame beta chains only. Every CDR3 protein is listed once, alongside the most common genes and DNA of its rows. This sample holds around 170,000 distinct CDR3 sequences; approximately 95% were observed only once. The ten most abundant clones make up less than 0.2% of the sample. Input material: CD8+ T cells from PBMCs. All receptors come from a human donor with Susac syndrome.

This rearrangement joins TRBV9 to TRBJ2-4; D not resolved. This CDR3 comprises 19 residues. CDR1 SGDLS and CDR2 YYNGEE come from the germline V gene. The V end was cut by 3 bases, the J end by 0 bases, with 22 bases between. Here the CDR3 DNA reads TGTGCCAGCAGCGCAGACCCCCTACATCCAAGTCTAGCCAAAAACATTCAGTACTTC. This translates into CASSADPLHPSLAKNIQYF.

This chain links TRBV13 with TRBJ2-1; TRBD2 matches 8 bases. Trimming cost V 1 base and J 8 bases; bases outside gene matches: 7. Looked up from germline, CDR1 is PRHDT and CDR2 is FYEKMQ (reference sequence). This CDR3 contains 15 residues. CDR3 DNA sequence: TGTGCCAGCAGCTTAGCCCCCGGGAGGGGGGATGAGCAGTTCTTC. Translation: CASSLAPGRGDEQFF.

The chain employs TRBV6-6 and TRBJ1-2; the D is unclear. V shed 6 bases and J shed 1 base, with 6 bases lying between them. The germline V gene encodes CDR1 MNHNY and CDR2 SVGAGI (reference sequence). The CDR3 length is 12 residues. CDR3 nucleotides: TGTGCCAGCAGGACGCTTAACTATGGCTACACCTTC. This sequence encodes CASRTLNYGYTF.

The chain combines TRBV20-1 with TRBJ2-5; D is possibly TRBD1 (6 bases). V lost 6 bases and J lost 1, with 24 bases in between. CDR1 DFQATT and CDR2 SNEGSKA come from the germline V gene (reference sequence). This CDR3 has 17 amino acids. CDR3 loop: CSAPTGRGVFFQETQYF. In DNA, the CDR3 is TGCAGTGCCCCAACCGGCAGGGGCGTTTTTTTCCAAGAGACCCAGTACTTC.

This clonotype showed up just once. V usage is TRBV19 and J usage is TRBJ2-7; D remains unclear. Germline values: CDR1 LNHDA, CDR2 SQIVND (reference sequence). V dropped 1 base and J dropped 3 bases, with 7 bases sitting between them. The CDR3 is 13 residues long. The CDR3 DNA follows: TGTGCCAGTAGTATAGCGGCCTTCTACGAGCAGTACTTC. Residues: CASSIAAFYEQYF.

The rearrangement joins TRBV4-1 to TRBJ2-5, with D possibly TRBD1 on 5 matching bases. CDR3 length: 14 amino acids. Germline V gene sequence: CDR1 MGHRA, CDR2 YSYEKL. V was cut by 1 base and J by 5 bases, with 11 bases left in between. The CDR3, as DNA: TGCGCCAGCAGCCAAGGGACATCGGGCGAGACCCAGTACTTC. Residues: CASSQGTSGETQYF.

The chain's CDR3 is CSASPFGTGELFF. The CDR3 DNA sequence: TGCAGTGCTAGCCCCTTCGGAACCGGGGAGCTGTTTTTT. This chain joins TRBV20-1 and TRBJ2-2, with D uncertain. There are 13 residues in the CDR3. Deletions cut 3 bases from V and 5 bases from J, with 10 bases between. CDR1 is DFQATT, CDR2 SNEGSKA, per germline (reference sequence).

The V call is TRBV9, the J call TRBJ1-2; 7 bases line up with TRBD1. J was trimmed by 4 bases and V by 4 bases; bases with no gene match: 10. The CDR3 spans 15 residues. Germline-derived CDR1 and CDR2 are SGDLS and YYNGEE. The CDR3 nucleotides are TGTGCCAGCAGCCCGACACGGACAGGAAGCTATGGCTACACCTTC. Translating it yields CASSPTRTGSYGYTF.

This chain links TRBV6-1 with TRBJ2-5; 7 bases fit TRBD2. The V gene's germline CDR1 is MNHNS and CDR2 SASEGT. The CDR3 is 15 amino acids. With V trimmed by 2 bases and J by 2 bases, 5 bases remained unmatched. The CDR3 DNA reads TGTGCCAGCAGTGAATCTTGGGGACTACAAGAGACCCAGTACTTC. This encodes CASSESWGLQETQYF.

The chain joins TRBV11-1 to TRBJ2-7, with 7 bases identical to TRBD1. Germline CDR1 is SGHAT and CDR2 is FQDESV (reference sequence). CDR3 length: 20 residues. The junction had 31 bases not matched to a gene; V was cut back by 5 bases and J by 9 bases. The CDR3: CASSPHPRGIVGEGLVAQYF. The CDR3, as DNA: TGTGCCAGCAGCCCTCATCCCAGGGGGATCGTTGGAGAGGGGCTGGTGGCGCAGTACTTC.

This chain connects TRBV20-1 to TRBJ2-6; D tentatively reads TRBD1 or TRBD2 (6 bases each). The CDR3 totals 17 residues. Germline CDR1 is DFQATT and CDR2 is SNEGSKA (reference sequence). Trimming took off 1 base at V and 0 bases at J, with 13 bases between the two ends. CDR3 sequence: CSARGPGGGSGANVLTF. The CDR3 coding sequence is TGCAGTGCTAGAGGCCCTGGAGGGGGCTCTGGGGCCAACGTCCTGACTTTC.

The chain's CDR3 is CASSLVLQGGNTIYF. The DNA of the CDR3 is TGTGCCAGCAGCTTAGTTTTACAGGGAGGAAACACCATATATTTT. This chain joins TRBV11-3 and TRBJ1-3; D might be TRBD1 (6 bases). The CDR3 runs to 15 residues. V was cut by 1 base and J by 4 bases, with 11 bases left in between. Germline values: CDR1 SGHNT, CDR2 YENEEA.

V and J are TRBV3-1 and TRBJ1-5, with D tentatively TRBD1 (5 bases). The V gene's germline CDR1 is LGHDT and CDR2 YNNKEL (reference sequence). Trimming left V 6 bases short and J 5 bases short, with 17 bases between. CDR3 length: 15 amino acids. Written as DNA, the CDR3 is TGTGCCAGCAGTCTGGGGCCTATGGCCGATCAGCCCCAGCATTTT. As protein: CASSLGPMADQPQHF. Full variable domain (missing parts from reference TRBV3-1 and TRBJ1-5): DTAVSQTPKYLVTQMGNDKSIKCEQNLGHDTMYWYKQDSKKFLKIMFSYNNKELIINETVPNRFSPKSPDKAHLNLHINSLELGDSAVYFCASSLGPMADQPQHFGDGTRLSIL.

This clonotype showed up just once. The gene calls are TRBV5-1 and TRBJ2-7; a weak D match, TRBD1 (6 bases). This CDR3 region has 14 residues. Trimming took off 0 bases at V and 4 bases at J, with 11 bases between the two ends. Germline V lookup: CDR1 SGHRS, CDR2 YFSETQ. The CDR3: CASSLVQGIYEQYF. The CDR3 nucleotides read TGCGCCAGCAGCTTGGTACAGGGCATTTACGAGCAGTACTTC.

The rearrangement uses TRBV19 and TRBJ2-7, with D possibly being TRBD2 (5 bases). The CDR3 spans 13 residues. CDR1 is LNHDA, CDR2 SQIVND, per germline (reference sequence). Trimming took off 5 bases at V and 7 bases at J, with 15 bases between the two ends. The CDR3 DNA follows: TGTGCCAGTAGTTGGACCCACCGGAGGGAGCAGTACTTC. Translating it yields CASSWTHRREQYF.

For the CDR3, the DNA is TGTGCCAGCAGTTACGACGGCATTGATGGCTACACCTTC. It codes for CASSYDGIDGYTF. The chain uses TRBV27 and TRBJ1-2; the D is unclear. The CDR3 has 13 residues. With 4 bases removed from V and 6 bases from J, the gap between germline ends came to 12 bases. CDR1 is MNHEY and CDR2 is SMNVEV in the germline V gene (reference sequence).

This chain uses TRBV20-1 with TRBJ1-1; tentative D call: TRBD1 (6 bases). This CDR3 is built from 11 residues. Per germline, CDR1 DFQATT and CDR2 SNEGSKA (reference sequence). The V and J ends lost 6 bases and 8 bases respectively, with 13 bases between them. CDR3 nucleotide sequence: TGCAGTGCCCGATTTACAGGGGAAGCTTTCTTT. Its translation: CSARFTGEAFF.

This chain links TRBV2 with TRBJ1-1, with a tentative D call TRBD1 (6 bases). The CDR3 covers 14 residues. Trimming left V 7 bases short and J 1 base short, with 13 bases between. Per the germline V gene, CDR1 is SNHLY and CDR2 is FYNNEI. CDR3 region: CASKPGVKNTEAFF. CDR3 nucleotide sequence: TGTGCCAGCAAGCCAGGGGTAAAGAACACTGAAGCTTTCTTT.

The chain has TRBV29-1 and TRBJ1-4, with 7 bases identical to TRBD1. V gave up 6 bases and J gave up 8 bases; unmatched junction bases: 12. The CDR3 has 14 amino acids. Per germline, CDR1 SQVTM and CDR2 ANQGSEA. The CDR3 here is CSVASTGNWEKLFF. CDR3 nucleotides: TGCAGCGTAGCATCGACAGGGAATTGGGAAAAACTGTTTTTT.

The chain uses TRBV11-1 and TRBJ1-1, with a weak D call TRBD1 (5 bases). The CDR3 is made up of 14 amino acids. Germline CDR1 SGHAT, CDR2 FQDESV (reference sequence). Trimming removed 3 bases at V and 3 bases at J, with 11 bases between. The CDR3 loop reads CASSFSRGDTEAFF. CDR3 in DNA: TGTGCCAGCAGCTTTTCTCGAGGGGACACTGAAGCTTTCTTT.